Here is one T cell receptor beta chain with its context. This clone appeared once. It has no known antigen specificity. No qualities accompany the bases; no much larger clone lies one base away. V loses 2 bases, J loses 2 bases, and the germline ends lie 12 bases apart. Via the germline V gene, CDR1 is SGHTA and CDR2 FQGNSA. The CDR3 measures 15 amino acids from cysteine to phenylalanine. Just the 45-base CDR3 DNA is kept, in frame starting at base 1. The record originates from a study of blood T cell repertoires in COVID-19 (dated by TCRdb to about 2020). The study in broad terms: Samples from collaborators originated in the United States, Italy and Spain and spanned both the acute and convalescent phases of COVID-19. A freely available public database, intended as a resource for researchers studying the immune response to SARS-CoV-2, is where the repertoires were released. Samples came from the ongoing ImmuneRACE study (first 160 participants) plus 1,254 subjects from 6 global collaborators. Deeply sampled blood TCRbeta repertoires from subjects exposed to, actively infected with, or recovered from COVID-19 were included in the dataset. HLA class I and class II types, where available, came from metadata supplied by the sample provider rather than from assay-based typing. The prospective study material was composed of cDNA or gDNA derived from T cells, B-cell-depleted T cells, or PBMCs. A de-identified subject ID, COVID-19 status, age in years and sex were almost always included in the sample metadata.

TCRbeta CDR3 regions were amplified from genomic DNA by means of the immunoSEQ Assay, a bias-controlled multiplex PCR. As for how the authors treated the data: Nucleated cell counts per sample were estimated from amplification of reference gene primers within the assay. Sequence reads were collapsed and filtered to measure the absolute abundance of every unique TCRbeta CDR3 rearrangement. For each sample, productive Simpson clonality was calculated by taking the square root of Simpson's diversity index across productive rearrangements. TCRdb holds this immuneACCESS table with in-frame rearrangements only. Some clones are missing; in checked studies, unresolved V genes explain under half, and the rest has no known cause. The DNA was the basis for D and trimming; V, J and clone size are from that table. The sample contains around 79,000 clones, around 90% of them found a single time. Of the sample, 8.5% to 9.5% falls within the top ten clones.

Study-level results and caveats: Clinical and demographic metadata were provided uncurated, with the amount varying by source and participant.

Collaborating institutions collected whole blood in K2EDTA tubes following their own protocols. For TCRbeta analysis, collaborator samples were shipped as frozen whole blood, as isolated PBMCs, or as DNA extracted from either sample type. Sequences were obtained from peripheral blood. The rearrangement combines TRBV7-2 with TRBJ1-1, with a tentative D gene TRBD1 over 6 matching bases. The receptor was derived from a human donor in a cohort sampled during active COVID-19. The DNA sequence is as follows: TGTGCCAGCAGCTTATGGGGGGGCCAAAACACTGAAGCTTTCTTT. This is translated as CASSLWGGQNTEAFF. Reference TRBV7-2 and TRBJ1-1 proteins supply the regions before and after the CDR3; the full variable domain is: GAGVSQSPSNKVTEKGKDVELRCDPISGHTALYWYRQSLGQGLEFLIYFQGNSAPDKSGLPSDRFSAERTGGSVSTLTIQRTQQEDSAVYLCASSLWGGQNTEAFFGQGTRLTVV.